Shown below are 2 T cell receptor beta chains from a single sample sequenced in a study of T cells after yellow fever vaccination. TCRdb called the 5' RACE reads again in MiXCR, with one record for every CDR3 protein. The sample has about 170,000 distinct CDR3 sequences; approximately 6.2% are singletons. The input for sequencing was CD4+ T cells sorted from PBMCs, taken on the day of the first yellow fever vaccination. The source is a young man who received the YFV17D yellow fever vaccine.

In its sample, this clonotype was seen many times. The chain has TRBV29-1 and TRBJ2-7; D is uncertain. This CDR3 has 11 residues. Between the trimmed V and J ends, which lost 6 bases and 5 bases, there was a span of 11 bases. The germline gives CDR1 SQVTM, CDR2 ANQGSEA. In DNA, the CDR3 is TGCAGCGTGGGTTGGGTGAACGAGCAGTACTTC. Translation: CSVGWVNEQYF.

This clonotype was recorded a few times. The V call is TRBV5-1, the J call TRBJ1-1; TRBD1 is a possible D gene (6 bases). Trimming took off 0 bases at V and 7 bases at J, with 16 bases between the two ends. The germline V gene has CDR1 SGHRS and CDR2 YFSETQ. The CDR3 is made up of 15 amino acids. CDR3 nucleotides: TGCGCCAGCAGCTTGGCCACGTCGAGAGGGGGTGAAGCTTTCTTT. Translated, it gives CASSLATSRGGEAFF.